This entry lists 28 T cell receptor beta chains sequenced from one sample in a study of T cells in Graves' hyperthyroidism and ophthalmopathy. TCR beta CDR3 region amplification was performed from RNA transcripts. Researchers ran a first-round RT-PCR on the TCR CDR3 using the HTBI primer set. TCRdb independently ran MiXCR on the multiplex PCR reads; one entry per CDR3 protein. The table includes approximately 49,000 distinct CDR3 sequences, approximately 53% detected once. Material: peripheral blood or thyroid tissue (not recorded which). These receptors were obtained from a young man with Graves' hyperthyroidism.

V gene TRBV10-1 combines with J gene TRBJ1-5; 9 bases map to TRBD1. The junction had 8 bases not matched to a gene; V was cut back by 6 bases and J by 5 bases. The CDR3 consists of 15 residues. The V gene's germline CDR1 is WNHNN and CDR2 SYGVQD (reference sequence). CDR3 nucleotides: TGCGCCAGCAGCCCGACAGGGGGTTGGCATCAGCCCCAGCATTTT. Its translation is CASSPTGGWHQPQHF.

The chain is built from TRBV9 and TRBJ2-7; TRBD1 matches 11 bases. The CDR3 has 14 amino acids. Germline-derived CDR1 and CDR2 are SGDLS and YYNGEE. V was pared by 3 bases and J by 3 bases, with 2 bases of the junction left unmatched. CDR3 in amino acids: CASSAGQGDYEQYF. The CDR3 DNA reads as TGTGCCAGCAGCGCGGGACAGGGGGACTACGAGCAGTACTTC.

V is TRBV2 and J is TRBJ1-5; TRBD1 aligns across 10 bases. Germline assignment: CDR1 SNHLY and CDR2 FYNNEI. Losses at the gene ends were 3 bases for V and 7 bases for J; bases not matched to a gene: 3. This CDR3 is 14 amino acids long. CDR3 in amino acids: CASSETGGLQPQHF. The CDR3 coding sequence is TGTGCCAGCAGTGAGACAGGGGGCCTGCAGCCCCAGCATTTT.

The CDR3 DNA reads TGTGCCAGCAGCGCACCCGGCCTTTATCATGAAGCTTTCTTT. Translated: CASSAPGLYHEAFF. The J gene is TRBJ1-1, the V gene TRBV7-2; D is undetermined. Between the trimmed V and J ends, which lost 5 bases and 7 bases, there was a span of 17 bases. CDR3 length equals 14 residues. Germline V lookup: CDR1 SGHTA, CDR2 FQGNSA.

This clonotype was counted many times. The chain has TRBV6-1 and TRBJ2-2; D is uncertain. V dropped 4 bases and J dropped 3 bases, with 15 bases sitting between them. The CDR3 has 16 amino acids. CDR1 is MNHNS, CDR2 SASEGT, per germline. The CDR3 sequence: CASSVLISQYTGELFF. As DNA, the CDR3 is TGTGCCAGCAGTGTCCTTATATCGCAGTACACCGGGGAGCTGTTTTTT.

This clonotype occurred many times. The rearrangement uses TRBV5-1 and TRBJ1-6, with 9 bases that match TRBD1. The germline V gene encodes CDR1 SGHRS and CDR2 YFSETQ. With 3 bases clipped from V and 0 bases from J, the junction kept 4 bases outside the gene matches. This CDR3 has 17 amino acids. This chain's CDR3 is CASSSGQGSSYNSPLHF. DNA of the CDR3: TGCGCCAGCAGCTCCGGACAGGGGAGCTCCTATAATTCACCCCTCCACTTT.

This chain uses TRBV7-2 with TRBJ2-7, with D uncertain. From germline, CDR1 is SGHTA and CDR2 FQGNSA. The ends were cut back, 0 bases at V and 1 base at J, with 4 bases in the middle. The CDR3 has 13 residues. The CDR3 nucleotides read TGTGCCAGCAGCTTAGCGACGTCCTACGAGCAGTACTTC. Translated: CASSLATSYEQYF.

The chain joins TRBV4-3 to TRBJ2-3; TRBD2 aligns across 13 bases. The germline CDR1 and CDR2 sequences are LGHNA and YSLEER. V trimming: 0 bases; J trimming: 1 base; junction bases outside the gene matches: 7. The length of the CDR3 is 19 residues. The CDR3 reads CASSQDWTSGRKGTDTQYF. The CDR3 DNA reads TGCGCCAGCAGCCAAGATTGGACTAGCGGGAGAAAGGGCACAGATACGCAGTATTTT.

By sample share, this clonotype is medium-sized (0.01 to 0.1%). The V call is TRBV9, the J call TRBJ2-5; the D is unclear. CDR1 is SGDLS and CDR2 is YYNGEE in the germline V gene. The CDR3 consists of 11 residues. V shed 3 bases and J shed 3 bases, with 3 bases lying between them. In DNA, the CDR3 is TGTGCCAGCAGCGCTAAAGAGACCCAGTACTTC. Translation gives CASSAKETQYF.

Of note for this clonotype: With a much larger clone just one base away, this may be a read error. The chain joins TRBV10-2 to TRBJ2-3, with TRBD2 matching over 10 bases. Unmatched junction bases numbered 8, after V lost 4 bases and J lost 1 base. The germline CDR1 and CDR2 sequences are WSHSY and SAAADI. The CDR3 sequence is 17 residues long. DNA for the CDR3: TGCGCCAGCAGTGCGGCTAGCGGGGGCGCTGGCACAGATACGCAGTATTTT. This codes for CASSAASGGAGTDTQYF.

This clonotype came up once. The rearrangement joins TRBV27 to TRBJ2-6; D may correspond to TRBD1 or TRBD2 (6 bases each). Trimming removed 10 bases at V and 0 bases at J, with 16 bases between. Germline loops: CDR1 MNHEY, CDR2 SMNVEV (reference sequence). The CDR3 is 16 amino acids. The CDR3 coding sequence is TGTGCCACCGGGGGCAGGGATAGCTCTGGGGCCAACGTCCTGACTTTC. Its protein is CATGGRDSSGANVLTF.

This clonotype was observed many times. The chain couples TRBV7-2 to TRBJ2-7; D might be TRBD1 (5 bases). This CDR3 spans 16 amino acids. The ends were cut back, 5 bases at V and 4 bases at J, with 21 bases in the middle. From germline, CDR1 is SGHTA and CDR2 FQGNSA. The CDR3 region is CASSPGGYRNRYEQYF. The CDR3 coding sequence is TGTGCCAGCAGCCCGGGCGGATACAGGAACCGTTACGAGCAGTACTTC.

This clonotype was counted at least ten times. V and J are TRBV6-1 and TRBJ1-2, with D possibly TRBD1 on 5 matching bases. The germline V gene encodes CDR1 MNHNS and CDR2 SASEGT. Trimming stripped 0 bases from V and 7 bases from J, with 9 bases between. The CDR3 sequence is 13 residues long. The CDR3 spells CASSEAGGGGYTF. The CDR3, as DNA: TGTGCCAGCAGTGAAGCGGGGGGAGGTGGCTACACCTTC.

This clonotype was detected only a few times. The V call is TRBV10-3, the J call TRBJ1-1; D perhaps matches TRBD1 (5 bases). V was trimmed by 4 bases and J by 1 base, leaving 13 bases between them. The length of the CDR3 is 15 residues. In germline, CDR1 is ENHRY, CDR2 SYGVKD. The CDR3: CAISAMGQQNTEAFF. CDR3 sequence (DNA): TGTGCCATCAGTGCTATGGGGCAGCAGAACACTGAAGCTTTCTTT.

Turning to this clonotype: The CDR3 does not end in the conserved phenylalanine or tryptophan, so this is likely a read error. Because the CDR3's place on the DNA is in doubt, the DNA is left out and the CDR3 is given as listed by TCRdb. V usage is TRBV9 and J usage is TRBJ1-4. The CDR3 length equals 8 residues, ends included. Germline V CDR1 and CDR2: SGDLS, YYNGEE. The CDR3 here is CASSVGAS.

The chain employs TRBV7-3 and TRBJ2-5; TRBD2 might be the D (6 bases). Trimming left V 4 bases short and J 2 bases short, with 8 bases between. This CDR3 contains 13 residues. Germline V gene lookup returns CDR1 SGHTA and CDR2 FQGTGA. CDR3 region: CASSSGGQETQYF. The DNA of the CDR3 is TGTGCCAGCAGCTCCGGGGGACAAGAGACCCAGTACTTC.

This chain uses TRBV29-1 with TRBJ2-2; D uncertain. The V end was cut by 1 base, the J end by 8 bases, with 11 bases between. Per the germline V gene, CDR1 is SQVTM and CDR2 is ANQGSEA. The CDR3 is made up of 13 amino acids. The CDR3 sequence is CSVEGARKGELFF. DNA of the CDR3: TGCAGCGTTGAAGGGGCAAGAAAGGGGGAGCTGTTTTTT.

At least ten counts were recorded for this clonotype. CDR3 loop: CASSSRPMNTEAFF. The DNA for the CDR3 is TGTGCCAGCAGCTCACGCCCGATGAACACTGAAGCTTTCTTT. The genes are TRBV5-8 and TRBJ1-1; D unclear. The CDR3 totals 14 residues. The V end was cut by 3 bases, the J end by 0 bases, with 9 bases between. Per the germline V gene, CDR1 is SGHTS and CDR2 is YDEGEE.

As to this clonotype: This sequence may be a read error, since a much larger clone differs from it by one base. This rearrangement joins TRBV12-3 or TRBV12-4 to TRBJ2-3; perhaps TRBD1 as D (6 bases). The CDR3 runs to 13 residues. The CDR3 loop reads CASRQQGTDMQYF. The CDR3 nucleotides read TGTGCCAGCAGACAACAGGGTACGGATATGCAGTATTTT.

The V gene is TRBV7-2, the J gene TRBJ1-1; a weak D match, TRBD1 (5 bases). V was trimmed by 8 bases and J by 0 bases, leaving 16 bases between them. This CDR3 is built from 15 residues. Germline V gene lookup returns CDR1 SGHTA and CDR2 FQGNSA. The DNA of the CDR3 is TGTGCCAGCTCTCCAGGGACGGACTTGAACACTGAAGCTTTCTTT. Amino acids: CASSPGTDLNTEAFF.

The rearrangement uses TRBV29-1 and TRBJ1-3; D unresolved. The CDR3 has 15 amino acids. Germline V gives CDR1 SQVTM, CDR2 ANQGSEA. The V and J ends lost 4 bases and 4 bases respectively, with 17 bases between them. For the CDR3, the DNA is TGCAGCGTTGCTTTACCCTCGACGGGGGGAAACACCATATATTTT. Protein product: CSVALPSTGGNTIYF.

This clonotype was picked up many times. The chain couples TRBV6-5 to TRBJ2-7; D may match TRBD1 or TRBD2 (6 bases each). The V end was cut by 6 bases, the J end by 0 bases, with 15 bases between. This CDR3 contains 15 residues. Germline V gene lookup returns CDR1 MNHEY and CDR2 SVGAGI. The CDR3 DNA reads TGTGCCAGCAGGTGGGGGGACACCCTCTCCTACGAGCAGTACTTC. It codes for CASRWGDTLSYEQYF.

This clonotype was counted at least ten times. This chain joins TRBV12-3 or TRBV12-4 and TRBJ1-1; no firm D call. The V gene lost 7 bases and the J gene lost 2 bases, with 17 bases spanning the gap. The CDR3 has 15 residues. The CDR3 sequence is CASTPSRALNTEAFF. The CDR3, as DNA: TGTGCCAGCACCCCCTCCCGGGCCTTAAACACTGAAGCTTTCTTT.

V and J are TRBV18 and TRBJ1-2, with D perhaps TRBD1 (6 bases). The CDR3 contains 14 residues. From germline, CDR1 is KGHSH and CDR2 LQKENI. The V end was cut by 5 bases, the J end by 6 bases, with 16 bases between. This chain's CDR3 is CASSSGQTIHGYTF. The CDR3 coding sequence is TGTGCCAGCTCATCTGGACAGACGATCCATGGCTACACCTTC. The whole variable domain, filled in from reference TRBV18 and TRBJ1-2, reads NAGVMQNPRHLVRRRGQEARLRCSPMKGHSHVYWYRQLPEEGLKFMVYLQKENIIDESGMPKERFSAEFPKEGPSILRIQQVVRGDSAAYFCASSSGQTIHGYTFGSGTRLTVV.

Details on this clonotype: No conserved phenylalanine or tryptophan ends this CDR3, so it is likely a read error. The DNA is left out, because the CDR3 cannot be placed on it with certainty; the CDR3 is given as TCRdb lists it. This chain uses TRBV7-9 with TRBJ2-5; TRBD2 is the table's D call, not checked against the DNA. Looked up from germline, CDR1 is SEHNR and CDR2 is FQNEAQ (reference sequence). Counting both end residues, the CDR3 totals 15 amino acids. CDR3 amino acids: CASSLVGGPQGNQYS.

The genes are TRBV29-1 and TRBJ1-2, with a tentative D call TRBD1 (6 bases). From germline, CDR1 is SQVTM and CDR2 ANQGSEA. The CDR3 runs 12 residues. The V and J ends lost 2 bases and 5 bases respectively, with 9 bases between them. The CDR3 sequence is CSVEQGRYGYTF. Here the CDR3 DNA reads TGCAGCGTTGAACAGGGGAGGTATGGCTACACCTTC. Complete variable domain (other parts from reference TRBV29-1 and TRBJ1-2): SAVISQKPSRDICQRGTSLTIQCQVDSQVTMMFWYRQQPGQSLTLIATANQGSEATYESGFVIDKFPISRPNLTFSTLTVSNMSPEDSSIYLCSVEQGRYGYTFGSGTRLTVV.

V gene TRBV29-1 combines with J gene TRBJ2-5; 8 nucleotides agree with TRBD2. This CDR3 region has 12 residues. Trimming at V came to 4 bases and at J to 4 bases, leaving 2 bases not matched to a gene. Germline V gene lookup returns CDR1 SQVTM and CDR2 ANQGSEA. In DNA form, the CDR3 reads TGCAGCGTTGGAGGACTAGCAGAGACCCAGTACTTC. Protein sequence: CSVGGLAETQYF.

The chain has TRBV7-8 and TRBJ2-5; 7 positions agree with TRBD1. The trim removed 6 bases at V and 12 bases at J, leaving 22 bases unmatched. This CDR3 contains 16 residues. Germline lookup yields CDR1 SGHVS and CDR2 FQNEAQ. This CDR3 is CASRDTDRTYQSEEYF. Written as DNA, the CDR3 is TGTGCCAGCAGAGATACGGACAGGACTTATCAGAGCGAGGAGTACTTC.